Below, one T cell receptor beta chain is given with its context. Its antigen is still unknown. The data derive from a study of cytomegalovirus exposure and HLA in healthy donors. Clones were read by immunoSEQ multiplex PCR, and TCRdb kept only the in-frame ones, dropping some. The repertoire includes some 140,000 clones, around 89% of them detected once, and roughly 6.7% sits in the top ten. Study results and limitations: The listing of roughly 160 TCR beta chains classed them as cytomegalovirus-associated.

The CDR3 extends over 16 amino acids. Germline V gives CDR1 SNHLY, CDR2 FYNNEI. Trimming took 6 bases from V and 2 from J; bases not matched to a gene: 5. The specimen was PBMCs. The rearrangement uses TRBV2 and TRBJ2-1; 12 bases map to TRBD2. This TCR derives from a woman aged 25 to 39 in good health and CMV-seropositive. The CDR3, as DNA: TGTGCCAGCAGGGGGACTAGCGGGCTAGCCTACAATGAGCAGTTCTTC. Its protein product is CASRGTSGLAYNEQFF.